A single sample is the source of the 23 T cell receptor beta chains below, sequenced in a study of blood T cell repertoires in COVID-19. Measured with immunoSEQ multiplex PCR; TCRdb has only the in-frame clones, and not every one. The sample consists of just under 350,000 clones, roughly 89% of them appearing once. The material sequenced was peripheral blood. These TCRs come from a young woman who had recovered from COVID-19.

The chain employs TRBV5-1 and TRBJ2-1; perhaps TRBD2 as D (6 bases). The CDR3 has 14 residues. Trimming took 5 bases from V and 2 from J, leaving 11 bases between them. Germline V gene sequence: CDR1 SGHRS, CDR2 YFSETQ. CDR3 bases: TGCGCCAGCAGGAGGGAGGCTGCCTACAATGAGCAGTTCTTC. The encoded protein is CASRREAAYNEQFF.

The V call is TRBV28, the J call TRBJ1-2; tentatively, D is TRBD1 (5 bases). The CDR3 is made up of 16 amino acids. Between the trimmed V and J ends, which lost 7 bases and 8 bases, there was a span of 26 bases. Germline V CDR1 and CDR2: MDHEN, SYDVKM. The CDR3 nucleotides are TGTGCCAGCACCTCCTTGGGGACGGGACTCTGGGTCGGCTACACCTTC. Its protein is CASTSLGTGLWVGYTF.

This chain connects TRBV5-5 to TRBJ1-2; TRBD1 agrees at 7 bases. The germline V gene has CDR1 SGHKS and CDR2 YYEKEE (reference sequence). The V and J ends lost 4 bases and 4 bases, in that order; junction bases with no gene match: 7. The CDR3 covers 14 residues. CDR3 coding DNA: TGTGCCAGCAGCCCAGGGGGGTTGCCCTATGGCTACACCTTC. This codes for CASSPGGLPYGYTF.

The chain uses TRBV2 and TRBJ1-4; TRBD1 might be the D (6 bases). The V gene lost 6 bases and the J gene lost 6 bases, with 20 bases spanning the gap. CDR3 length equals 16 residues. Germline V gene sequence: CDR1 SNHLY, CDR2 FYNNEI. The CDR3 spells CASSEHDTGFYEKLFF. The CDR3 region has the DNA TGTGCCAGCAGCGAACACGACACAGGGTTCTATGAAAAACTGTTTTTT.

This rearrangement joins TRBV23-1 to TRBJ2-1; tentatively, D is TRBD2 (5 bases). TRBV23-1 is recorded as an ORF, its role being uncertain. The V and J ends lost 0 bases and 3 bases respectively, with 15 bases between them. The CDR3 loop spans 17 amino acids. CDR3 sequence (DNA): TGCGCCAGCAGTCAATCTTTCCAGCGGCCCCACTACAATGAGCAGTTCTTC. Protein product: CASSQSFQRPHYNEQFF.

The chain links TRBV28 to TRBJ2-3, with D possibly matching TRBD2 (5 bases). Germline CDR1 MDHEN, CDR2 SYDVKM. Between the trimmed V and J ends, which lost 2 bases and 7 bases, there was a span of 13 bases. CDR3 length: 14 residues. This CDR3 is CASSLGGSSYTQYF. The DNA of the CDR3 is TGTGCCAGCAGTTTAGGTGGGAGTTCCTATACGCAGTATTTT.

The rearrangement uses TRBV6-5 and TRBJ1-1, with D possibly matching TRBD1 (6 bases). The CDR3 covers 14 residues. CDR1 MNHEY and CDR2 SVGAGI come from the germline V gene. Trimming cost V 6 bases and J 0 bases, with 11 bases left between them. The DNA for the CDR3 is TGTGCCAGCAGCTCGGACAGTATGAACACTGAAGCTTTCTTT. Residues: CASSSDSMNTEAFF.

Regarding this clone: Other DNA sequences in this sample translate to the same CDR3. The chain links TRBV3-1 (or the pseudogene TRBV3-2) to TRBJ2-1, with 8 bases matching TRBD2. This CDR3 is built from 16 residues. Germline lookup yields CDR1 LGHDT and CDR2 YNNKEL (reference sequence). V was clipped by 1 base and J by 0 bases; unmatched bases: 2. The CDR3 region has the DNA TGTGCCAGCAGCCAAGCCAGCGGGAGCTCCTACAATGAGCAGTTCTTC. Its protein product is CASSQASGSSYNEQFF.

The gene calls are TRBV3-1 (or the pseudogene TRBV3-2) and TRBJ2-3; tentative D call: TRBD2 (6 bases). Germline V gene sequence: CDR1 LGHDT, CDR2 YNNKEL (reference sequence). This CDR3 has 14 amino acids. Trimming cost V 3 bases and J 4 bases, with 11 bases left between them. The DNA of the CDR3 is TGTGCCAGCAGCCACCGACTAGTTCCAGATACGCAGTATTTT. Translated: CASSHRLVPDTQYF.

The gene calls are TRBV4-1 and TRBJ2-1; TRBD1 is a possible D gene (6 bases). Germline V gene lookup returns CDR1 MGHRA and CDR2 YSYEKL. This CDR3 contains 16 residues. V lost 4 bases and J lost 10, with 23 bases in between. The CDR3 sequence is CASSLTVDWGRLEQFF. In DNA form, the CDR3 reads TGCGCCAGCAGCCTCACTGTGGACTGGGGGCGTTTGGAGCAGTTCTTC.

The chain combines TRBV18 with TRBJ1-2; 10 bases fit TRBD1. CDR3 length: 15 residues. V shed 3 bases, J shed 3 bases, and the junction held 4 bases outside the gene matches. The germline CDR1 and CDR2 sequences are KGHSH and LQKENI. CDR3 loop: CASSPTGGSYYGYTF. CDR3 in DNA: TGTGCCAGCTCACCGACAGGGGGCTCCTACTATGGCTACACCTTC. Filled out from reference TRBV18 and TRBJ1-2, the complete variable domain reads NAGVMQNPRHLVRRRGQEARLRCSPMKGHSHVYWYRQLPEEGLKFMVYLQKENIIDESGMPKERFSAEFPKEGPSILRIQQVVRGDSAAYFCASSPTGGSYYGYTFGSGTRLTVV.

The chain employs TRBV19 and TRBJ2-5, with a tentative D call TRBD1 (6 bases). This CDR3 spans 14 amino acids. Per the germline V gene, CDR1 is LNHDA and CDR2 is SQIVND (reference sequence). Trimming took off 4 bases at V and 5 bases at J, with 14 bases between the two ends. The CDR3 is CASSTRGFGETQYF. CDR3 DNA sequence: TGTGCCAGTAGTACCAGGGGATTTGGGGAGACCCAGTACTTC.

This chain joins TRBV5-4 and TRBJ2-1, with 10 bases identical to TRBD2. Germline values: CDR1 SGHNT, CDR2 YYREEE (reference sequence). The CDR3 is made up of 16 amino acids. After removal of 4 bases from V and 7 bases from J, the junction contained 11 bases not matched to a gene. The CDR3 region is CASSTRRAGGKNEQFF. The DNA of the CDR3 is TGTGCCAGCAGCACCCGGAGAGCGGGAGGGAAAAATGAGCAGTTCTTC.

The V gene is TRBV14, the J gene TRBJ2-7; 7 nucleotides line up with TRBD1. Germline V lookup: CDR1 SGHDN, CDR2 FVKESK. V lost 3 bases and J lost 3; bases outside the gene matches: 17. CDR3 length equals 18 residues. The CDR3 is CASSHEPVADRPYYEQYV. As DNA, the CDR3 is TGTGCCAGCAGCCACGAACCGGTGGCGGACAGGCCCTACTACGAGCAGTACGTC.

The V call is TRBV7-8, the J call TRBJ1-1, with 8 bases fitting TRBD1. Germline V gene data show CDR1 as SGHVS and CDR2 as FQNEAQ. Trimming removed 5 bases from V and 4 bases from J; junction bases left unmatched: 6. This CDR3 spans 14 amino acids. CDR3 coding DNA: TGTGCCAGCAGCCCGACAGGGGTAGGCACTGAAGCTTTCTTT. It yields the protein CASSPTGVGTEAFF.

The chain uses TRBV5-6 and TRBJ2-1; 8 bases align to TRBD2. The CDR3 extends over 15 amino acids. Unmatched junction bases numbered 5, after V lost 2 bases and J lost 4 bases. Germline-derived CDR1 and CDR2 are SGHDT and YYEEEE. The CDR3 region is CASSFTSGGYNEQFF. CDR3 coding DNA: TGTGCCAGCAGCTTCACCAGCGGGGGTTACAATGAGCAGTTCTTC.

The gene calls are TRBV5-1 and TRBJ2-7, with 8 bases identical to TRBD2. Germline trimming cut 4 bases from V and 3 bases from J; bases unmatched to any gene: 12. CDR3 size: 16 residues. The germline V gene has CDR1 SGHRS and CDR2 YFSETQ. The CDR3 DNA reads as TGCGCCAGCAGCCCCCGAAGGCTAGCGGGCAACTACGAGCAGTACGTC. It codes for CASSPRRLAGNYEQYV.

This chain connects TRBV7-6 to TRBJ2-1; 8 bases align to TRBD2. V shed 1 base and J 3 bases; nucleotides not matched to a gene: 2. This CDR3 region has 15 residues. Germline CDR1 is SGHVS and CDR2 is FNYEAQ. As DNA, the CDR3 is TGTGCCAGCAGCTTAGAGGGGACTAGCTACAATGAGCAGTTCTTC. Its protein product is CASSLEGTSYNEQFF.

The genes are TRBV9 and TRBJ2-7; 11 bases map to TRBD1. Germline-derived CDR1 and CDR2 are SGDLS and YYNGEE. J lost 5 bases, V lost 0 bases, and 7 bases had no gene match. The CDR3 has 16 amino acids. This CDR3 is CASSVGDRGAFDEQYV. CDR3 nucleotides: TGTGCCAGCAGCGTAGGGGACAGGGGGGCTTTCGACGAGCAGTACGTC.

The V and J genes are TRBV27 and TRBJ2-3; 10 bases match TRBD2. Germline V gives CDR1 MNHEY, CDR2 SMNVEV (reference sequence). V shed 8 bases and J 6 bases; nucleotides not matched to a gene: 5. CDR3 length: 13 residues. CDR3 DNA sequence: TGTGCCAGCCGGACTAGCGGTAGCGATACGCAGTATTTT. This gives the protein CASRTSGSDTQYF.

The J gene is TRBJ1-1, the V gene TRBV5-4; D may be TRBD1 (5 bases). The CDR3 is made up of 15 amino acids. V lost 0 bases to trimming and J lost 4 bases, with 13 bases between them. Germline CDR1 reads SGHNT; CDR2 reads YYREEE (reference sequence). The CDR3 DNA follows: TGTGCCAGCAGCTTGGCGGGGGTAGGGAGCACTGAAGCTTTCTTT. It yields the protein CASSLAGVGSTEAFF.

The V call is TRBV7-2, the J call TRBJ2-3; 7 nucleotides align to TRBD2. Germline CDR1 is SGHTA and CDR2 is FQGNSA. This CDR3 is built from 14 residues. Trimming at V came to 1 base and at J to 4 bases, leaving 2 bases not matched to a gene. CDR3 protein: CASSLVGGPDTQYF. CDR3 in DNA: TGTGCCAGCAGCTTAGTGGGAGGGCCAGATACGCAGTATTTT.

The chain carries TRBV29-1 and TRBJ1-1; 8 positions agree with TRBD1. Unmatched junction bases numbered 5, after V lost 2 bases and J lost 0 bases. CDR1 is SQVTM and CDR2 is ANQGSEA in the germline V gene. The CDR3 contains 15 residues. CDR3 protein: CSVERDRFMNTEAFF. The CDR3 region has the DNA TGCAGCGTTGAAAGGGACAGGTTTATGAACACTGAAGCTTTCTTT.